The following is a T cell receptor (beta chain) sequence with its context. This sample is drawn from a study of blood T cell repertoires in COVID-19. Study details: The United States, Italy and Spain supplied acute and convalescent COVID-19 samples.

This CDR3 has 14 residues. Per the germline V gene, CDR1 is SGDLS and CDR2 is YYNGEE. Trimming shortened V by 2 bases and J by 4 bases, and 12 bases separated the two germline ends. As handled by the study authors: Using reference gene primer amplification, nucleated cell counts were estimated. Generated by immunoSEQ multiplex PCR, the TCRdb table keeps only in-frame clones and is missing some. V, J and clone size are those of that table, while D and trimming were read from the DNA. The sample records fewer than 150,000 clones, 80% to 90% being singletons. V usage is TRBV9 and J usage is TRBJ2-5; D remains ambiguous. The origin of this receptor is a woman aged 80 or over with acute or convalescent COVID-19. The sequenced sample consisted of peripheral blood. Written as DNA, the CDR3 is TGTGCCAGCAGCGTTGAGGTAGTCGGAGAGACCCAGTACTTC. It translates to CASSVEVVGETQYF.